These T cell receptor beta chains were read from a single sample in a study of blood T cell repertoires in COVID-19. Here immunoSEQ multiplex PCR was the method, and the copy in TCRdb shows in-frame clones only, minus some. The sample holds approximately 120,000 clones, roughly four fifths seen once. The specimen was PBMCs or T cells enriched from blood (not recorded which). The receptors stem from a man aged 25-45 years who had recovered from COVID-19. Each CDR3 is given with its conserved first and last residue. The D gene is left open where the match is weak. Clone size appears in some rows only: once, few, many, or a class for an expanded clone.

clone size,D gene,V gene,J gene,CDR3 DNA,CDR3 protein
few,NA,TRBV5-1,TRBJ2-2,TGCGCCACGACGACAGGAAACGCGAACACCGGGGAGCTGTTTTTT,CATTTGNANTGELFF
few,NA,TRBV5-1,TRBJ1-1,TGCGCCAGCAGCTTGGCCCTAGGGAGTACTGAAGCTTTCTTT,CASSLALGSTEAFF
NA,TRBD2,TRBV11-3,TRBJ2-4,TGTGCCAGCAGCTTAGATCGGGGGGGCATTCAGTACTTC,CASSLDRGGIQYF
NA,NA,TRBV28,TRBJ2-7,NA,CASSSSASGISYEQYF
NA,NA,TRBV21-1,TRBJ1-1,TGTGCCAGCAGCAACCTTCAAGCTTTCTTT,CASSNLQAFF
NA,TRBD2,TRBV7-2,TRBJ2-3,TGTGCCAGCAGCGGGGACGCGGGACTAGCGGTGAGCACAGATACGCAGTATTTT,CASSGDAGLAVSTDTQYF
NA,TRBD1,TRBV6-5,TRBJ1-2,TGTGCCAGCAGTTACGCCCGGGACAGCCTATATGGCTACACCTTC,CASSYARDSLYGYTF
NA,NA,TRBV6-5,TRBJ1-4,TGTGCCAGCAGTCCTCAGGGCCACGTGCGGGAAAAACTGTTTTTT,CASSPQGHVREKLFF
NA,TRBD1,TRBV19,TRBJ1-1,TGTGCCAGTAGTACACGACAGGGGCCGGGAACTGAAGCTTTCTTT,CASSTRQGPGTEAFF
once,TRBD2,TRBV28,TRBJ2-1,TGTGCCAGCAGTTTGGTGCGGGGGGGGTTCTACAATGAGCAGTTCTTC,CASSLVRGGFYNEQFF
NA,NA,TRBV18,TRBJ1-5,TGTGCCAGCTCCCCACTGAGGGAGGACCAGCCCCAGCATTTT,CASSPLREDQPQHF
NA,TRBD2,TRBV19,TRBJ2-7,TGTGCCAGTAGTATAGAAGGTATTAGCGGGAGCTCCTACGAGCAGTACTTC,CASSIEGISGSSYEQYF
NA,TRBD1,TRBV19,TRBJ2-7,TGTGCCAGTAGTCCCAGGACAGGGAACTACGAGCAGTACTTC,CASSPRTGNYEQYF
NA,NA,TRBV7-9,TRBJ1-1,TGTGCCAGCAGCTTAGGCCTAGGGGACACTGAAGCTTTCTTT,CASSLGLGDTEAFF